Listed below are T cell receptor beta chains from one sample, sequenced in a study of T cell repertoires in cytomegalovirus infection. Each CDR3 protein is one row after TCRdb ran MiXCR on the reads. The table records fewer than 85,000 distinct CDR3 sequences, 3% to 4.5% of them present only once. Material: PBMCs. All receptors derive from a human donor in good health (CMV status not recorded). Some clones in this sample may be carry-over from other donors' samples. Each CDR3 is given with its conserved first and last residue. D genes are given only for firm matches. A row's size may be missing; if present it is once, few, many or a size class.

d_call	v_call	j_call	clone_size	cdr3_nt	cdr3_aa
.	TRBV7-2	TRBJ2-5	many	TGTGCCAGCAGCTTAATGGCACAAGAGACCCAGTACTTC	CASSLMAQETQYF
.	TRBV6-2/TRBV6-3	TRBJ1-5	many	TGTGCCACCACAGACGGACTTAGCAATCAGCCCCAGCATTTT	CATTDGLSNQPQHF
TRBD1	TRBV27	TRBJ2-7	.	TGTGCCAGCAGGGGATGGACAGGAAGCTCCTACGAGCAGTACTTC	CASRGWTGSSYEQYF
.	TRBV7-8	TRBJ1-1	many	TGTGCCAGCAGACCGCCGGGACGGATGAACACTGAAGCTTTCTTT	CASRPPGRMNTEAFF
.	TRBV12-3/TRBV12-4	TRBJ2-2	many	TGTGCCACCCGGTGGACACCTAACACCGGGGAGCTGTTTTTT	CATRWTPNTGELFF
TRBD1	TRBV7-2	TRBJ1-1	medium-sized	TGTGCCAGCAGCCTACAGGGGGCTTCTGAAGCTTTCTTT	CASSLQGASEAFF
.	TRBV11-2	TRBJ1-1	medium-sized	TGTGCCAGCAGACTCGGGAGGGCGGACACTGAAGCTTTCTTT	CASRLGRADTEAFF
.	TRBV4-2	TRBJ2-5	many	TGTGCCAGCAGCCAAGAGAAGCGGGACCAAGAGACCCAGTACTTC	CASSQEKRDQETQYF
.	TRBV7-2	TRBJ2-7	many	TGTGCCAGCAGCTTACTGACGGAGCAGTACTTC	CASSLLTEQYF
.	TRBV7-2	TRBJ2-7	many	TGTGCCAGCAGCTTAGCCCAAGGCTACGAGCAGTACTTC	CASSLAQGYEQYF
.	TRBV6-1	TRBJ2-7	many	TGTGCCAGCAGTGAAGGGGCTTCTCGGAGGGTGTACGAGCAGTACTTC	CASSEGASRRVYEQYF
TRBD2	TRBV25-1	TRBJ2-5	many	TGTGCCAGCGGGACTAGCGGGGAGACCCAGTACTTC	CASGTSGETQYF
.	TRBV7-2	TRBJ1-1	many	TGTGCCAGCAGCTCAACGACTGGGAGTGGAGCTTTCTTT	CASSSTTGSGAFF
TRBD2	TRBV5-6	TRBJ2-7	many	TGTGCCAGCAGCTTGGGGACTCCTGGCGGGGGCGAGCAGTACTTC	CASSLGTPGGGEQYF
.	TRBV7-2	TRBJ2-4	many	TGTGCCAGCAGCTTAGTATTTTCGGCCTCAAACATTCAGTACTTC	CASSLVFSASNIQYF
TRBD2	TRBV4-1	TRBJ2-5	many	TGTGCCAGCAGCTTTAGCGGGGGGGCCGATGAGACCCAGTACTTC	CASSFSGGADETQYF
.	TRBV7-2	TRBJ1-2	few	TGTGCCAGCAGCTTAACAGAGTTTAGTGGCTACACCTTC	CASSLTEFSGYTF
TRBD2	TRBV7-2	TRBJ2-3	many	TGTGCCAGCAGCTGGGGGGGACTAGCGGGCTCAGATACGCAGTATTTT	CASSWGGLAGSDTQYF
.	TRBV12-3/TRBV12-4	TRBJ1-1	many	TGTGCCAGCAGTCTGGGTTGGGGCACTGAAGCTTTCTTT	CASSLGWGTEAFF
TRBD2	TRBV27	TRBJ2-2	many	TGTGCCAGCAGTCTTACTAGCGGAAACACCGGGGAGCTGTTTTTT	CASSLTSGNTGELFF
TRBD1	TRBV7-6	TRBJ1-2	many	TGTGCCAGCAGCCGCGACAGGGAGTCCCTCTATAGCTACACCTTC	CASSRDRESLYSYTF
TRBD2	TRBV7-2	TRBJ2-1	many	TGTGCCAGCGGAGGCGGGGGGGCAGACAATGAGCAGTTCTTC	CASGGGGADNEQFF
.	TRBV20-1	TRBJ2-7	many	TGCAGTGCTAGGAGTTACTCCGAGCAGTACTTC	CSARSYSEQYF
.	TRBV7-6	TRBJ1-2	many	TGTGCCAGCAGCTTAGGACTGCATGACTATGGCTACACCTTC	CASSLGLHDYGYTF
.	TRBV6-2/TRBV6-3	TRBJ2-7	many	TGTGCCAGCAGTCCGGGACACCGTTCCGAGCAGTACTTC	CASSPGHRSEQYF
TRBD2	TRBV20-1	TRBJ2-7	many	TGCAGTGCTAGAGTAGCGGGAGTCGAGCAGTACTTC	CSARVAGVEQYF